This entry lists 19 T cell receptor beta chains sequenced from one sample in a study of T cells in Graves' hyperthyroidism and ophthalmopathy. RNA transcripts were the template for amplifying TCR beta CDR3 regions. The study used the HTBI primer set for a first-round RT-PCR of the TCR CDR3. TCRdb passed the multiplex PCR reads through MiXCR, listing each CDR3 protein once. The sample has approximately 600,000 distinct CDR3 sequences; 14% are singletons. Sequencing was done on a sample of blood. These receptors were taken from a young woman with Graves' ophthalmopathy.

The gene calls are TRBV12-3 or TRBV12-4 and TRBJ1-1, with D perhaps matching TRBD1 (6 bases). The CDR3 has 15 amino acids. V gave up 3 bases and J gave up 3 bases, with 14 bases separating them. The CDR3 here is CASSFWGAEDTEAFF. The CDR3 DNA follows: TGTGCCAGCAGTTTCTGGGGGGCTGAGGACACTGAAGCTTTCTTT.

Concerning this clonotype: A much larger clonotype is one base distant, so this may be a read error. V usage is TRBV6-1 and J usage is TRBJ2-3; D may be TRBD2 (6 bases). The CDR3 covers 14 residues. CDR1 is MNHNS and CDR2 is SASEGT in the germline V gene. The CDR3 DNA sequence: TGTGCCAGTTCCTCGGGGGACCAAACAGATACGCACTATTTT. Translated, it gives CASSSGDQTDTHYF.

The chain employs TRBV28 and TRBJ2-3; maybe TRBD1 (5 bases). In germline, CDR1 is MDHEN, CDR2 SYDVKM. This CDR3 is 15 amino acids long. Trimming stripped 9 bases from V and 0 bases from J, with 16 bases between. CDR3 amino acids: CASSMGPRSTDTQYF. The CDR3 DNA sequence: TGTGCCAGTAGTATGGGGCCCAGGAGCACAGATACGCAGTATTTT.

This clonotype has at least ten counts. This chain joins TRBV6-1 and TRBJ2-4; perhaps D is TRBD1 or TRBD2 (6 bases each). V dropped 3 bases and J dropped 5 bases, with 14 bases sitting between them. CDR3 length: 15 amino acids. Germline lookup yields CDR1 MNHNS and CDR2 SASEGT. CDR3 nucleotide sequence: TGTGCCAGCAGTGAGCGGAGGGGGTATGAAAACATTCAGTACTTC. Encoded protein: CASSERRGYENIQYF.

This clonotype was picked up many times. The J gene is TRBJ2-1, the V gene TRBV6-2 or TRBV6-3, with 7 bases aligning to TRBD2. Germline V CDR1 and CDR2: MNHEY, SVGEGT. This CDR3 has 15 amino acids. J lost 0 bases, V lost 6 bases, and 5 bases had no gene match. The CDR3 region is CASRDSGLSYNEQFF. The CDR3 DNA sequence: TGTGCCAGCAGGGATAGCGGGCTCTCCTACAATGAGCAGTTCTTC.

The genes are TRBV7-9 and TRBJ2-3; 12 bases match TRBD1. J gave up 8 bases and V 1 base, and 4 bases lay outside the gene matches. The CDR3 spans 15 residues. CDR1 SEHNR and CDR2 FQNEAQ come from the germline V gene (reference sequence). For the CDR3, the DNA is TGTGCCAGCAGCTTAGGCGGGACAGGGGGCGTTACGCAGTATTTT. Residues: CASSLGGTGGVTQYF.

V is TRBV2 and J is TRBJ2-5; 13 bases map to TRBD2. This CDR3 has 15 residues. Germline V gene lookup returns CDR1 SNHLY and CDR2 FYNNEI. The trim removed 6 bases at V and 5 bases at J, leaving 6 bases unmatched. The CDR3 coding sequence is TGTGCCAGCAGCCGACTAGCGGGAGGCGAGGAGACCCAGTACTTC. Translating it yields CASSRLAGGEETQYF. The full variable domain, its missing parts supplied by reference TRBV2 and TRBJ2-5, is EPEVTQTPSHQVTQMGQEVILRCVPISNHLYFYWYRQILGQKVEFLVSFYNNEISEKSEIFDDQFSVERPDGSNFTLKIRSTKLEDSAMYFCASSRLAGGEETQYFGPGTRLLVL.

Ten or more counts support this clonotype. The CDR3 spells CSANLAGGLRGIREQFF. Here the CDR3 DNA reads TGCAGTGCTAACCTAGCGGGAGGGCTTCGGGGTATCCGTGAGCAGTTCTTC. The rearrangement joins TRBV20-1 to TRBJ2-1, with 12 nucleotides matching TRBD2. The junction had 16 bases not matched to a gene; V was cut back by 4 bases and J by 9 bases. The CDR3 contains 17 residues. In germline, CDR1 is DFQATT, CDR2 SNEGSKA (reference sequence).

Ten or more counts support this clonotype. The chain combines TRBV2 with TRBJ2-3, with TRBD2 identical over 9 bases. The V segment lost 8 bases and the J segment 0 bases; nucleotides outside the gene matches: 9. There are 16 residues in the CDR3. Germline CDR1 is SNHLY and CDR2 is FYNNEI. CDR3 nucleotide sequence: TGTGCCAGCGAGCGGGAGGCCCCCGTAAGCACAGATACGCAGTATTTT. This gives the protein CASEREAPVSTDTQYF.

This clonotype was seen at least ten times. The chain recombines TRBV20-1 with TRBJ2-5; 8 nucleotides agree with TRBD2. The V gene end was trimmed by 3 bases and the J gene end by 4 bases; junction bases not matched to a gene: 7. The germline V gene has CDR1 DFQATT and CDR2 SNEGSKA (reference sequence). The CDR3 runs to 14 residues. DNA for the CDR3: TGCAGTGCTAGGGCGGGAGGAATGGGAGAGACCCAGTACTTC. It specifies CSARAGGMGETQYF.

This clonotype was detected ten times or more. The chain carries TRBV7-9 and TRBJ2-7; TRBD2 aligns across 12 bases. CDR1 SEHNR and CDR2 FQNEAQ come from the germline V gene (reference sequence). Trimming cost V 5 bases and J 2 bases; bases outside gene matches: 7. The CDR3 loop spans 16 amino acids. Here the CDR3 reads CASSPQTSGRPYEQYF. In DNA, the CDR3 is TGTGCCAGCAGCCCCCAGACTAGCGGGAGACCCTACGAGCAGTACTTC.

This clonotype showed up many times. This chain links TRBV7-9 with TRBJ2-1; TRBD2 aligns across 8 bases. Trimming at V came to 8 bases and at J to 4 bases, leaving 4 bases not matched to a gene. This CDR3 comprises 13 residues. Germline values: CDR1 SEHNR, CDR2 FQNEAQ (reference sequence). CDR3 residues: CASGREAYNEQFF. The CDR3 coding sequence is TGTGCCAGCGGGCGGGAGGCTTACAATGAGCAGTTCTTC.

A note on this clonotype: Given a much more abundant clone one base away, this may be a read error. The genes are TRBV20-1 and TRBJ1-5; D gene unclear. V gave up 3 bases and J gave up 1 base, with 10 bases separating them. CDR1 DFQATT and CDR2 SNEGSKA come from the germline V gene (reference sequence). The CDR3 has 14 amino acids. The CDR3 protein is CSARWAESNQPQHF. The CDR3, as DNA: TGCAGTGCTAGGTGGGCGGAGAGCAATCAGCCCCAGCATTTT.

This clonotype was seen at least ten times. The chain recombines TRBV2 with TRBJ2-2; TRBD1 is a possible D gene (5 bases). The germline V gene encodes CDR1 SNHLY and CDR2 FYNNEI. This CDR3 is built from 12 residues. Deletions cut 11 bases from V and 0 bases from J, with 7 bases between. The CDR3 nucleotides read TGTGCCGGGGCGGCGAACACCGGGGAGCTGTTTTTT. Translating it yields CAGAANTGELFF.

This clonotype showed up many times. The chain joins TRBV30 to TRBJ2-1; unclear D gene. The V and J ends lost 0 bases and 4 bases respectively, with 13 bases between them. There are 15 residues in the CDR3. Germline values: CDR1 GTSNPN, CDR2 SVGIG (reference sequence). CDR3 residues: CAWSVDSGPYNEQFF. The CDR3 nucleotides are TGTGCCTGGAGTGTAGATTCAGGACCTTACAATGAGCAGTTCTTC.

This clonotype turned up a few times. The chain has TRBV29-1 and TRBJ2-1, with 10 positions matching TRBD2. With V trimmed by 4 bases and J by 0 bases, 6 bases remained unmatched. Germline CDR1 SQVTM, CDR2 ANQGSEA. This CDR3 comprises 16 residues. The CDR3 reads CSVVLAGAYSYNEQFF. Here the CDR3 DNA reads TGCAGCGTTGTTCTAGCGGGAGCTTACTCCTACAATGAGCAGTTCTTC.

This clonotype was counted at least ten times. The V and J genes are TRBV7-8 and TRBJ2-7; D remains unclear. This CDR3 region has 14 residues. CDR1 SGHVS and CDR2 FQNEAQ come from the germline V gene. Trimming left V 0 bases short and J 0 bases short, with 6 bases between. The CDR3 reads CASSLAETSYEQYF. CDR3 bases: TGTGCCAGCAGCTTAGCGGAAACCTCCTACGAGCAGTACTTC.

The J gene is TRBJ2-2, the V gene TRBV5-1; possibly TRBD2 for D (6 bases). This CDR3 region has 16 residues. The V and J ends lost 1 base and 2 bases respectively, with 12 bases between them. Germline values: CDR1 SGHRS, CDR2 YFSETQ. CDR3 amino acids: CASSLSRDSNTGELFF. The CDR3 region has the DNA TGCGCCAGCAGCTTGTCCAGGGACTCAAACACCGGGGAGCTGTTTTTT.

Ten or more counts support this clonotype. The gene calls are TRBV12-3 or TRBV12-4 and TRBJ2-5, with a weak D call TRBD1 (6 bases). The CDR3 is 14 residues long. Trimming took off 1 base at V and 5 bases at J, with 11 bases between the two ends. CDR3 sequence reads: CASSLGRGGETQYF. As DNA, the CDR3 is TGTGCCAGCAGTTTAGGCAGGGGTGGGGAGACCCAGTACTTC.